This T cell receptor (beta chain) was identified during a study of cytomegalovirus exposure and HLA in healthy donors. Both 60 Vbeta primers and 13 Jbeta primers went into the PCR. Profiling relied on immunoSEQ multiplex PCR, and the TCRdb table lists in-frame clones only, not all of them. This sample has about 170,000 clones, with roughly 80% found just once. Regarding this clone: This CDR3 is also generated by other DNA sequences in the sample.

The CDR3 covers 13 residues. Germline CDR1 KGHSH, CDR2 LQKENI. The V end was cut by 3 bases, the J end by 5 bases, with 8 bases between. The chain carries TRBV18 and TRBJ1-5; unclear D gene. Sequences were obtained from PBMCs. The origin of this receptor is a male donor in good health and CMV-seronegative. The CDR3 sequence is CASSPGRDQPQHF. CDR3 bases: TGTGCCAGCTCACCCGGGAGGGATCAGCCCCAGCATTTT.